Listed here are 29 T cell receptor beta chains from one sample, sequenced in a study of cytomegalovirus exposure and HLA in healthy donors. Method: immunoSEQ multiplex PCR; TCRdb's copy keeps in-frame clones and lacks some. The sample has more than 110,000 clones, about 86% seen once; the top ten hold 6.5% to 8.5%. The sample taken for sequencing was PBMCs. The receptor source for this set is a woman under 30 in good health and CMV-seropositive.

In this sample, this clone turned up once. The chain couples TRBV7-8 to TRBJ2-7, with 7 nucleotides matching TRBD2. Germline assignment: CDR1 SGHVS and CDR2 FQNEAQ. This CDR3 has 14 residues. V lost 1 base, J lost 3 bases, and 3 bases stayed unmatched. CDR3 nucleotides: TGTGCCAGCAGCTTAGGCGGGAGAGGCTACGAGCAGTACTTC. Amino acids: CASSLGGRGYEQYF. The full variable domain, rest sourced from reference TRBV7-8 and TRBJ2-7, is GAGVSQSPRYKVAKRGQDVALRCDPISGHVSLFWYQQALGQGPEFLTYFQNEAQLDKSGLPSDRFFAERPEGSVSTLKIQRTQQEDSAVYLCASSLGGRGYEQYFGPGTRLTVT.

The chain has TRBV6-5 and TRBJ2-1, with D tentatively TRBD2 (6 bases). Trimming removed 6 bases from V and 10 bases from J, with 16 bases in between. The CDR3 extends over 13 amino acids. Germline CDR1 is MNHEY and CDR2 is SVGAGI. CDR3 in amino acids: CASSPGELGEQFF. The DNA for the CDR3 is TGTGCCAGCAGCCCGGGGGAACTGGGAGAGCAGTTCTTC.

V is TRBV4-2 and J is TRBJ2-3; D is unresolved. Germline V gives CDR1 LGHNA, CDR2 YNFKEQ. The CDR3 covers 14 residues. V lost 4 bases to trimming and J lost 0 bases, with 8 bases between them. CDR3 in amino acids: CASSPLFSTDTQYF. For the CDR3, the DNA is TGTGCCAGCAGCCCACTTTTCAGCACAGATACGCAGTATTTT.

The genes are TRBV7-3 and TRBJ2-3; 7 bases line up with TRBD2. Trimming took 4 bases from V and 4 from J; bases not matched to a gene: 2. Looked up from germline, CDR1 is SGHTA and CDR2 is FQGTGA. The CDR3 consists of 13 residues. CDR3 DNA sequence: TGTGCCAGCAGCTCCCGGGGGGCAGATACGCAGTATTTT. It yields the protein CASSSRGADTQYF.

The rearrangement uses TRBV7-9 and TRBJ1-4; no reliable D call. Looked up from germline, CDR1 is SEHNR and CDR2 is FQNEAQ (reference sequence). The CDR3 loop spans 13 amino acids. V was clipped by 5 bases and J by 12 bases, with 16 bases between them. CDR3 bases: TGTGCCAGCAGCCTACCCGGGGTTGGGGAACTGTTTTTT. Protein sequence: CASSLPGVGELFF.

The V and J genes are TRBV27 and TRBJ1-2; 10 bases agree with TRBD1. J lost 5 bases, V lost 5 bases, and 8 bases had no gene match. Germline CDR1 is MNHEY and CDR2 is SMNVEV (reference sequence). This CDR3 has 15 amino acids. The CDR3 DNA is TGTGCCAGCAGTACCCGACAGGGGGCGCTTTATGGCTACACCTTC. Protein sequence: CASSTRQGALYGYTF.

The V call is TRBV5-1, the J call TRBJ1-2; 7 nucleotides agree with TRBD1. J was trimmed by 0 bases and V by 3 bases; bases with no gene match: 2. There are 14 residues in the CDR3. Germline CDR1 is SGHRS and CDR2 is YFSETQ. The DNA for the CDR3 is TGCGCCAGCAGCTGGGGACAGACTAACTATGGCTACACCTTC. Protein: CASSWGQTNYGYTF.

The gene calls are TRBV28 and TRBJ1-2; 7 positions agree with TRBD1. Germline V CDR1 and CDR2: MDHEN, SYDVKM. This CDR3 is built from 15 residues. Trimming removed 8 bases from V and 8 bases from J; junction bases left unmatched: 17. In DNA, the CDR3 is TGTGCCAGCCGGCTGGGGACCCTTAGGACAGGCGGCTACACCTTC. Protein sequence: CASRLGTLRTGGYTF.

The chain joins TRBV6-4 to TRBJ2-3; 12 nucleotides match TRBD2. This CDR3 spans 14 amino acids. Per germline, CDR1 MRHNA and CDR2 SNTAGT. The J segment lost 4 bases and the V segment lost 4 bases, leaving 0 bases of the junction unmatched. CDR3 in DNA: TGTGCCAGCAGTGCTAGCGGGGGGGCAGATACGCAGTATTTT. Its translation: CASSASGGADTQYF.

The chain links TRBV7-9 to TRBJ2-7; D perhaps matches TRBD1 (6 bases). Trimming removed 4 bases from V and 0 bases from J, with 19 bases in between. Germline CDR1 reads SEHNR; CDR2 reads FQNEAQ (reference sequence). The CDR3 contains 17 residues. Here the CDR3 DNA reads TGTGCCAGCAGCTCGGCCCTTGGGGGCGCCCGCTCCTACGAGCAGTACTTC. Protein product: CASSSALGGARSYEQYF.

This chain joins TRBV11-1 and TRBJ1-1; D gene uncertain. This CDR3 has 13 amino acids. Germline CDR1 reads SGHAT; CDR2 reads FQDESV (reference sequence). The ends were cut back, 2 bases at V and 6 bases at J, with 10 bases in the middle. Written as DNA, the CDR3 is TGTGCCAGCAGCTTAACGGAGGGAGCTGAAGCTTTCTTT. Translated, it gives CASSLTEGAEAFF.

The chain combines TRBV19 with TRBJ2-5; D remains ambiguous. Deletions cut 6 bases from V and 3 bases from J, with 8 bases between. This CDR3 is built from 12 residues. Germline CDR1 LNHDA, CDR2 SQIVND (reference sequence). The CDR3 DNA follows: TGTGCCAGTAGGGCCGGAGAAGAGACCCAGTACTTC. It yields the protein CASRAGEETQYF.

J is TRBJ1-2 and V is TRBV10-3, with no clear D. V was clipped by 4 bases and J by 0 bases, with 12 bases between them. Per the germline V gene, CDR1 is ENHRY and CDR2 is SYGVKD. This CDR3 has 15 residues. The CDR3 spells CAISGMGRSNYGYTF. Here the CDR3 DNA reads TGTGCCATCAGTGGGATGGGGAGATCTAACTATGGCTACACCTTC.

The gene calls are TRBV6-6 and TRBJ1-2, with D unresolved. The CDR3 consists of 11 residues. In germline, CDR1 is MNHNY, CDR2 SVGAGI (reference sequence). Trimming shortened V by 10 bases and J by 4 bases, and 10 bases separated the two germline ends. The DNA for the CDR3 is TGTGCCATCGGGGAGATCTATGGCTACACCTTC. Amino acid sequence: CAIGEIYGYTF.

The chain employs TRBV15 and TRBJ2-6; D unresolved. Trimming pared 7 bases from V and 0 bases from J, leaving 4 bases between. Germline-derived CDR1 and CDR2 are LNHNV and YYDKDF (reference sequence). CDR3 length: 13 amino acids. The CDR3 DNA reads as TGTGCCACCACCCTCTCTGGGGCCAACGTCCTGACTTTC. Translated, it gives CATTLSGANVLTF.

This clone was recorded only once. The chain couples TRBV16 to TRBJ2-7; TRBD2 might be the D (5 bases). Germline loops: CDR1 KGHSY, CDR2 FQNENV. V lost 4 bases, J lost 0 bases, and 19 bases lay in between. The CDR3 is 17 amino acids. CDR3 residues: CASSPGLRRPSSYEQYF. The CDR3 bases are TGTGCCAGCAGCCCCGGACTTAGGCGTCCGAGCTCCTACGAGCAGTACTTC.

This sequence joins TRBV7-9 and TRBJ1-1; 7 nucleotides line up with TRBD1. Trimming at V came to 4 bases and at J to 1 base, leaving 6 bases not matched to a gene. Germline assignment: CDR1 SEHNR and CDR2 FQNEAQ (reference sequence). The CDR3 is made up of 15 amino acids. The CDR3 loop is CASSSHRGANTEAFF. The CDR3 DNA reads TGTGCCAGCAGCTCCCACAGGGGCGCGAACACTGAAGCTTTCTTT.

The CDR3 nucleotides are TGTGCCAGCAGTTACTCACAGGGGATCTTGGGCTACACCTTC. Translating gives CASSYSQGILGYTF. The V call is TRBV6-5, the J call TRBJ1-2; TRBD1 matches at 7 bases. This CDR3 region has 14 residues. With 0 bases clipped from V and 8 bases from J, the junction kept 6 bases outside the gene matches. The germline gives CDR1 MNHEY, CDR2 SVGAGI.

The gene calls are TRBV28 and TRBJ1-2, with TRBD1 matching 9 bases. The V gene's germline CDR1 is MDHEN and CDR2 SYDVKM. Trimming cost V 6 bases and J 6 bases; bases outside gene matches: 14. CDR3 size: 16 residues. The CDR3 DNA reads TGTGCCAGCAGAAAATTCCCGGACAGGGGAGTAGATGGCTACACCTTC. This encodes CASRKFPDRGVDGYTF.

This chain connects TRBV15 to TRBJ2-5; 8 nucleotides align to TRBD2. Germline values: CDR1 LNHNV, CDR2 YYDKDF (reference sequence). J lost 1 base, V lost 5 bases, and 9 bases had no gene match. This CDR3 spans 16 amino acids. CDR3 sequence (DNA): TGTGCCACCAGCCCCTCGGGAGGGGGGGGCCAAGAGACCCAGTACTTC. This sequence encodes CATSPSGGGGQETQYF.

In DNA, the CDR3 is TGCGCCAGCAGCCAAGATGAACTAGCGGAGCAGTACTTC. Translated, it gives CASSQDELAEQYF. The V and J genes are TRBV4-1 and TRBJ2-7; 7 bases align to TRBD2. The trim removed 0 bases at V and 7 bases at J, leaving 3 bases unmatched. Germline assignment: CDR1 MGHRA and CDR2 YSYEKL. The CDR3 runs to 13 residues.

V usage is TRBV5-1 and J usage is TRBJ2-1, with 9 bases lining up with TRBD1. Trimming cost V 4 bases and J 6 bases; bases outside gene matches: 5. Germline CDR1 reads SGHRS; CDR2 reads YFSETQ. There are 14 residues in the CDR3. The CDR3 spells CASSPGQGSNEQFF. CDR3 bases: TGCGCCAGCAGCCCGGGACAGGGAAGCAATGAGCAGTTCTTC.

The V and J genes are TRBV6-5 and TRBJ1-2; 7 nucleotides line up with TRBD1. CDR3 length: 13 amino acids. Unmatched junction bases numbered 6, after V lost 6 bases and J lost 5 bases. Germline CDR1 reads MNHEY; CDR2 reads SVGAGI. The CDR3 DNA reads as TGTGCCAGCAGCACAACAGGGGCATATGGCTACACCTTC. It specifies CASSTTGAYGYTF.

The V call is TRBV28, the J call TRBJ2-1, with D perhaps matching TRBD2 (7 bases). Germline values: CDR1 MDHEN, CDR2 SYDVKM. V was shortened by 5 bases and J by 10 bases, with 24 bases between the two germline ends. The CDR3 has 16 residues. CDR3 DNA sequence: TGTGCCAGCAGTCTCGCGTTTGCGGGGGCGGCCGGGGAGCAGTTCTTC. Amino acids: CASSLAFAGAAGEQFF.

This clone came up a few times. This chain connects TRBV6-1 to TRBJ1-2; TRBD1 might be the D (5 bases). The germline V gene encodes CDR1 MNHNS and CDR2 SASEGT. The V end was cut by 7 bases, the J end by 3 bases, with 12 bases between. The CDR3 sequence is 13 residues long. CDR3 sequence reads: CASTRQSDYGYTF. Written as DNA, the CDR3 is TGTGCCAGCACGAGACAGAGCGACTATGGCTACACCTTC.

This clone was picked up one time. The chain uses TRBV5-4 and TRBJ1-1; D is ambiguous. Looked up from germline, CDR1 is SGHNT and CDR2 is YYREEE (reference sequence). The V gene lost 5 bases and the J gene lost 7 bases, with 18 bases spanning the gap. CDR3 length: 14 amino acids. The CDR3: CASRHAGDRGEAFF. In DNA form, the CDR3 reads TGTGCCAGCAGGCATGCCGGCGACCGGGGTGAAGCTTTCTTT.

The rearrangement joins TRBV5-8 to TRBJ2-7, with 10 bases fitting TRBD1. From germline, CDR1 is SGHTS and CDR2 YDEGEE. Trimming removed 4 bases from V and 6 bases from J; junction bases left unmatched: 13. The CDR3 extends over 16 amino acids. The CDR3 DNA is TGTGCCAGCAGCGGACCGGGACAGGGGTTTGGTGGCGAGCAGTACTTC. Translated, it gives CASSGPGQGFGGEQYF.

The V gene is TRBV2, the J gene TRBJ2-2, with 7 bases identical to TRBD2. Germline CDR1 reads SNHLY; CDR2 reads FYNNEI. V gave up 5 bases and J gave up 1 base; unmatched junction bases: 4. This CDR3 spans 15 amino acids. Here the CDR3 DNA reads TGTGCCAGCAGTACGACGGGGGGGAACACCGGGGAGCTGTTTTTT. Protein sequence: CASSTTGGNTGELFF.

CDR3 nucleotide sequence: TGTGCCAGCAGTGATGACTACACCGGGGAGCTGTTTTTT. Protein product: CASSDDYTGELFF. The chain has TRBV25-1 and TRBJ2-2; D remains ambiguous. This CDR3 is 13 amino acids long. With 3 bases removed from V and 3 bases from J, the gap between germline ends came to 5 bases. Germline V gene data show CDR1 as MGHDK and CDR2 as SYGVNS.